Listed below are T cell receptor beta chains from one sample, sequenced in a study of blood T cell repertoires in COVID-19. TCRdb's table, derived via immunoSEQ multiplex PCR, lists solely in-frame clones and lacks some. The data hold 85,000 to 120,000 clones, with around 80% observed a single time. Material for sequencing was peripheral blood. The receptors here all came from a woman aged 60-70 years with acute or convalescent COVID-19. Both conserved end residues are part of each CDR3. Fields, in order: D gene, clone size, V gene, J gene, CDR3 protein, CDR3 DNA. A D gene is named only where the DNA matches it firmly. Clone size appears in some rows only: once, few, many, or a class for an expanded clone.

>.|.|TRBV19|TRBJ2-2
CASSITAGAQPTGELFF
TGTGCCAGTAGTATTACGGCGGGGGCCCAACCGACCGGGGAGCTGTTTTTT
>.|.|TRBV19|TRBJ2-6
CASRTEGWGFSAGANVLTF
TGTGCCAGTAGGACGGAGGGGTGGGGATTCTCTGCTGGGGCCAACGTCCTGACTTTC
>TRBD2|.|TRBV3-1/TRBV3-2|TRBJ2-3
CASSQASGRVDTQYF
TGTGCCAGCAGCCAAGCAAGCGGGAGAGTAGATACGCAGTATTTT
>.|.|TRBV18|TRBJ1-1
CASSPRDISTEAFF
TGTGCCAGCTCACCACGGGACATAAGCACTGAAGCTTTCTTT
>TRBD2|once|TRBV5-1|TRBJ2-7
CASKGLGVHEQYF
TGCGCCAGCAAGGGACTAGGGGTACACGAGCAGTACTTC
>.|.|TRBV15|TRBJ2-4
CATSRLGSAGKNIQYF
TGTGCCACCAGCAGGTTGGGATCGGCGGGCAAAAACATTCAGTACTTC
>TRBD2|.|TRBV11-3|TRBJ2-7
CASSQGLAGFPEQYF
TGTGCCAGCAGCCAAGGACTAGCGGGATTTCCCGAGCAGTACTTC
>TRBD2|few|TRBV10-3|TRBJ2-7
CAISRPSGTYEQYF
TGTGCCATCAGTCGGCCTAGCGGGACCTACGAGCAGTACTTC
>TRBD1|.|TRBV20-1|TRBJ1-5
CSATEQGIRNQPQHF
TGCAGTGCTACTGAACAGGGGATTCGGAATCAGCCCCAGCATTTT
>.|once|TRBV27|TRBJ1-6
CASSPTGDNSPLHF
TGTGCCAGCAGTCCAACAGGAGATAATTCACCCCTCCACTTT
>TRBD2|.|TRBV5-1|TRBJ2-3
CASHRLAGGPSTDTQYF
TGCGCCAGCCACCGCCTAGCGGGGGGGCCGAGCACAGATACGCAGTATTTT
>.|.|TRBV1|TRBJ2-7
CTSSQDPRDREPPYEQYF
TGCACCAGCAGCCAAGATCCCAGGGACAGAGAACCCCCCTACGAGCAGTACTTC
>.|few|TRBV3-1/TRBV3-2|TRBJ2-7
CASSPIHRGAPYEQYF
TGTGCCAGCAGCCCCATACACCGGGGGGCCCCCTACGAGCAGTACTTC
>TRBD1|.|TRBV2|TRBJ1-2
CASSEGTGGWYGYTF
TGTGCCAGCAGTGAAGGGACAGGGGGTTGGTATGGCTACACCTTC
>.|few|TRBV7-8|TRBJ2-1
CASSLIRSSNEQFF
TGTGCCAGCAGCCTTATAAGGAGTTCGAATGAGCAGTTCTTC
>TRBD2|.|TRBV5-4|TRBJ2-5
CASSLLAGGPAETQYF
TGTGCCAGCAGCTTGTTAGCGGGGGGGCCGGCGGAGACCCAGTACTTC
>.|.|TRBV18|TRBJ2-2
CASSPSSDTGELFF
TGTGCCAGCTCACCATCTTCCGACACCGGGGAGCTGTTTTTT
>.|once|TRBV18|TRBJ2-7
CASSQSPYEQYF
TGTGCCAGCTCACAGAGTCCCTACGAGCAGTACTTC
>TRBD1|.|TRBV4-1|TRBJ1-5
CASSQEVSRGDQPQHF
TGCGCCAGCAGCCAAGAAGTCAGCAGGGGGGATCAGCCCCAGCATTTT
>.|.|TRBV7-2|TRBJ1-1
CASSSSTGNTEAFF
TGTGCCAGCAGCTCCAGCACGGGGAACACTGAAGCTTTCTTT
>.|.|TRBV27|TRBJ2-1
CASSLQGFSYNEQFF
TGTGCCAGCAGTTTGCAGGGGTTCTCCTACAATGAGCAGTTCTTC
>TRBD1|.|TRBV19|TRBJ2-7
CASSRQGARYEQYF
TGTGCCAGTAGTCGACAGGGGGCGCGGTACGAGCAGTACTTC
>TRBD2|.|TRBV30|TRBJ2-1
CASPGLSSSSYNEQFF
TGTGCCTCGCCGGGACTATCCTCCTCCTCCTACAATGAGCAGTTCTTC
>TRBD1|few|TRBV29-1|TRBJ2-6
CSVGTAGGANVLTF
TGCAGCGTGGGCACGGCAGGGGGTGCCAACGTCCTGACTTTC
>TRBD1|.|TRBV29-1|TRBJ1-5
CSVSLWWTGHQPQHF
TGCAGCGTTTCGCTTTGGTGGACAGGGCACCAGCCCCAGCATTTT
>TRBD2|.|TRBV19|TRBJ2-2
CASSIDLAGRGELFF
TGTGCCAGTAGTATAGATTTAGCGGGGCGCGGGGAGCTGTTTTTT
>.|.|TRBV5-6|TRBJ1-1
CASSFRRDTEAFF
TGTGCCAGCAGCTTCCGGAGGGACACTGAAGCTTTCTTT